The 17 T cell receptor beta chains presented below share a single source sample, sequenced in a study of T-cell memory formation after mild COVID-19. TCRdb recomputed calls from the 5' RACE reads with MiXCR, one row per CDR3 protein. The sample lists roughly 350,000 distinct CDR3 sequences; approximately 27% were seen once. The specimen sequenced was PBMCs or a T cell subset sorted from them (not recorded which). The receptors stem from an adult woman who had mild COVID-19 (a few samples of this study predate the infection). Cell type and time point are not known.

V usage is TRBV15 and J usage is TRBJ2-2; 7 bases map to TRBD1. The V gene's germline CDR1 is LNHNV and CDR2 YYDKDF (reference sequence). The CDR3 is made up of 17 amino acids. Unmatched junction bases numbered 9, after V lost 0 bases and J lost 5 bases. The CDR3 DNA reads as TGTGCCACCAGCAGAGATCACCGACAGGGATGGACCGGGGAGCTGTTTTTT. The encoded protein is CATSRDHRQGWTGELFF. Full variable domain (rest looked up from reference TRBV15 and TRBJ2-2): DAMVIQNPRYQVTQFGKPVTLSCSQTLNHNVMYWYQQKSSQAPKLLFHYYDKDFNNEADTPDNFQSRRPNTSFCFLDIRSPGLGDTAMYLCATSRDHRQGWTGELFFGEGSRLTVL.

The gene calls are TRBV24-1 and TRBJ1-1; D is unclear. The V gene's germline CDR1 is KGHDR and CDR2 SFDVKD. This CDR3 is 13 amino acids long. V dropped 5 bases and J dropped 1 base, with 7 bases sitting between them. The CDR3 sequence: CATSGISNTEAFF. Written as DNA, the CDR3 is TGTGCCACCAGTGGAATCTCGAACACTGAAGCTTTCTTT.

The chain recombines TRBV6-2 or TRBV6-3 with TRBJ2-7; D gene unclear. Per the germline V gene, CDR1 is MNHEY and CDR2 is SVGEGT. Trimming took off 7 bases at V and 5 bases at J, with 18 bases between the two ends. CDR3 length: 14 residues. The CDR3 DNA follows: TGTGCCAGCACTTCCAGGCCGTCAGGAAACGAGCAGTACTTC. Its translation is CASTSRPSGNEQYF.

V and J are TRBV4-1 and TRBJ2-7; 7 positions agree with TRBD2. This CDR3 comprises 18 residues. The V and J ends lost 4 bases and 4 bases, in that order; junction bases with no gene match: 19. Per germline, CDR1 MGHRA and CDR2 YSYEKL. This CDR3 is CASSPPQREGLPLYEQYF. In nucleotides, the CDR3 is TGCGCCAGCAGCCCCCCCCAGAGGGAGGGCCTCCCCTTATACGAGCAGTACTTC.

This clonotype was seen more than once but under ten times. This rearrangement joins TRBV7-9 to TRBJ2-1, with TRBD1 matching 8 bases. CDR3 length: 17 residues. Per germline, CDR1 SEHNR and CDR2 FQNEAQ (reference sequence). Trimming at V came to 5 bases and at J to 8 bases, leaving 17 bases not matched to a gene. The CDR3 nucleotides read TGTGCCAGCAGCCCGCCCATCGGGACAGGAGGGGGGTATGAGCAGTTCTTC. Residues: CASSPPIGTGGGYEQFF.

This clonotype was recorded a few times. V and J are TRBV24-1 and TRBJ2-7, with TRBD1 identical over 11 bases. This CDR3 has 15 residues. CDR1 is KGHDR and CDR2 is SFDVKD in the germline V gene. Unmatched junction bases numbered 7, after V lost 6 bases and J lost 4 bases. The CDR3 nucleotides read TGTGCCACCAGTACCTGGACAGGGGGCGCATACGAGCAGTACTTC. This translates into CATSTWTGGAYEQYF.

This chain links TRBV6-1 with TRBJ1-5; D is possibly TRBD1 (5 bases). CDR3 length: 14 amino acids. Germline values: CDR1 MNHNS, CDR2 SASEGT. V was trimmed by 4 bases and J by 1 base, leaving 8 bases between them. The CDR3 reads CASSVRGSNQPQHF. DNA of the CDR3: TGTGCCAGCAGTGTGAGGGGAAGCAATCAGCCCCAGCATTTT.

The chain combines TRBV5-1 with TRBJ1-2; 8 positions match TRBD1. Germline V gene sequence: CDR1 SGHRS, CDR2 YFSETQ. Trimming at V came to 0 bases and at J to 6 bases, leaving 7 bases not matched to a gene. The CDR3 consists of 15 residues. CDR3 in DNA: TGCGCCAGCAGCTTGGCGACAGACAGGGGTGATGGCTACACCTTC. It specifies CASSLATDRGDGYTF.

The CDR3: CASSIGAARDEQFF. The CDR3 bases are TGTGCCAGTAGTATAGGCGCGGCACGGGATGAGCAGTTCTTC. This rearrangement joins TRBV19 to TRBJ2-1; D ambiguous. The V end lost 1 base, the J end lost 8 bases, and 12 bases lay between the germline ends. CDR1 and CDR2 (germline): LNHDA, SQIVND (reference sequence). This CDR3 has 14 amino acids.

This rearrangement joins TRBV9 to TRBJ1-2; 7 bases are shared with TRBD1. CDR3 length equals 13 residues. Germline CDR1 is SGDLS and CDR2 is YYNGEE. The J segment lost 7 bases and the V segment lost 3 bases, leaving 6 bases of the junction unmatched. CDR3 sequence: CASSGTGGFGYTF. The CDR3 region has the DNA TGTGCCAGCAGCGGGACAGGCGGGTTTGGCTACACCTTC.

This clonotype has just a few counts. The CDR3 DNA follows: TGTGCCAGCCATGCCTGGGGGGCGTGGGAGCAGTTCTTC. Its translation: CASHAWGAWEQFF. The rearrangement links TRBV6-5 to TRBJ2-1; D is possibly TRBD1 or TRBD2 (6 bases each). The CDR3 length is 13 residues. The germline V gene encodes CDR1 MNHEY and CDR2 SVGAGI. Trimming cost V 8 bases and J 10 bases, with 18 bases left between them.

This clonotype was seen more than once but under ten times. The chain has TRBV16 and TRBJ1-2; 9 nucleotides align to TRBD1. This CDR3 comprises 15 residues. CDR1 and CDR2 from the germline V gene are KGHSY and FQNENV. Trimming removed 4 bases from V and 7 bases from J; junction bases left unmatched: 10. The CDR3 coding sequence is TGTGCCAGCAGCCGGGGGACAGGGTCTGGTGGTGGCTACACCTTC. Residues: CASSRGTGSGGGYTF. Looking up the rest from reference TRBV16 and TRBJ1-2 gives the full variable domain: GEEVAQTPKHLVRGEGQKAKLYCAPIKGHSYVFWYQQVLKNEFKFLISFQNENVFDETGMPKERFSAKCLPNSPCSLEIQATKLEDSAVYFCASSRGTGSGGGYTFGSGTRLTVV.

The rearrangement uses TRBV12-3 or TRBV12-4 and TRBJ2-3; possibly TRBD2 for D (5 bases). The CDR3 totals 12 residues. V was clipped by 4 bases and J by 4 bases, with 6 bases between them. CDR3 bases: TGTGCCAGCAGTTCACTAGCAGATACGCAGTATTTT. This translates into CASSSLADTQYF.

This clonotype showed up just a few times. The chain couples TRBV5-1 to TRBJ2-3, with TRBD2 matching over 11 bases. CDR3 size: 18 residues. V dropped 0 bases and J dropped 0; count of bases not matched to a gene: 6. The V gene's germline CDR1 is SGHRS and CDR2 YFSETQ. In DNA, the CDR3 is TGCGCCAGCAGCTTGGTTCTAGCGGGAGGTGGAAGCACAGATACGCAGTATTTT. It is translated as CASSLVLAGGGSTDTQYF.

The chain carries TRBV18 and TRBJ1-1; a weak D match, TRBD1 (6 bases). The V gene lost 6 bases and the J gene lost 6 bases, with 14 bases spanning the gap. CDR1 and CDR2 (germline): KGHSH, LQKENI. The CDR3 loop spans 13 amino acids. The CDR3 is CASSFGGEAEAFF. CDR3 sequence (DNA): TGTGCCAGCTCCTTCGGGGGCGAGGCTGAAGCTTTCTTT.

CDR3 DNA: TGCAGCGTTGAGCCCCGACAGGGGGCCTACAATGAGCAGTTCTTC. Amino acid sequence: CSVEPRQGAYNEQFF. This rearrangement joins TRBV29-1 to TRBJ2-1, with TRBD1 identical over 9 bases. V trimming: 3 bases; J trimming: 2 bases; junction bases outside the gene matches: 5. Germline loops: CDR1 SQVTM, CDR2 ANQGSEA. The CDR3 is made up of 15 amino acids.

A few counts support this clonotype. V and J are TRBV20-1 and TRBJ2-1; tentatively, D is TRBD2 (6 bases). Germline V lookup: CDR1 DFQATT, CDR2 SNEGSKA (reference sequence). The CDR3 has 13 residues. V was cut by 7 bases and J by 6 bases, with 16 bases left in between. CDR3 nucleotide sequence: TGCAGTGTTCACCTACCGACTAGCAATGAGCAGTTCTTC. Translating it yields CSVHLPTSNEQFF.